The clone carrying this TCR beta chain appeared a single time. Antigen: not known. The data stem from a study of T-cell memory formation after mild COVID-19. About the research overall: The study found TCR clusters largely donor specific. Findings and caveats of the study: Pre-infection memory harbored some responding clones, suggesting cross-reactive memory joined.

Trimming stripped 1 base from V and 0 bases from J, with 13 bases between. Germline CDR1 is SGHRS and CDR2 is YFSETQ. CDR3 length equals 16 residues. MiXCR, run by TCRdb on the 5' RACE reads, gives a single entry per CDR3 protein. The table has under 400,000 distinct CDR3 sequences, around 21% seen once; the top ten hold approximately 12%. The V call is TRBV5-1, the J call TRBJ2-5; D is possibly TRBD2 (6 bases). The source of this sequence is an adult woman who had mild COVID-19 (a few samples of this study predate the infection). Cell type and time point are not known. The sequencing sample was made of PBMCs or a T cell subset sorted from them (not recorded which). CDR3 sequence (DNA): TGCGCCAGCAGCTTGCGGGGGTCAGGGTACCAAGAGACCCAGTACTTC. This gives the protein CASSLRGSGYQETQYF.